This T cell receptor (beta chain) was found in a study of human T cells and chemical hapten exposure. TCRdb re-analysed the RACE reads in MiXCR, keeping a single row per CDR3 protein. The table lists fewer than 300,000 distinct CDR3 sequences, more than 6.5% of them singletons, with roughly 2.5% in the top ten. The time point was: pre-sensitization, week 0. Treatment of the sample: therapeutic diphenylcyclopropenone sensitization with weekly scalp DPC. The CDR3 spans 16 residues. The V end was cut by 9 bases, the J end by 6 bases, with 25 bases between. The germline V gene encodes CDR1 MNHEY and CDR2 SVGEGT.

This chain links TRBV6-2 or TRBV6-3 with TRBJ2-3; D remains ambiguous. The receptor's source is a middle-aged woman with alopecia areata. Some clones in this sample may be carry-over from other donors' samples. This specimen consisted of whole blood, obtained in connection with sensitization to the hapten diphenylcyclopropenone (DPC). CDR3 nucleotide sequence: TGTGCCAGAACCATCAAATGGGTAGACCCAACGGATACGCAGTATTTT. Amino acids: CARTIKWVDPTDTQYF.